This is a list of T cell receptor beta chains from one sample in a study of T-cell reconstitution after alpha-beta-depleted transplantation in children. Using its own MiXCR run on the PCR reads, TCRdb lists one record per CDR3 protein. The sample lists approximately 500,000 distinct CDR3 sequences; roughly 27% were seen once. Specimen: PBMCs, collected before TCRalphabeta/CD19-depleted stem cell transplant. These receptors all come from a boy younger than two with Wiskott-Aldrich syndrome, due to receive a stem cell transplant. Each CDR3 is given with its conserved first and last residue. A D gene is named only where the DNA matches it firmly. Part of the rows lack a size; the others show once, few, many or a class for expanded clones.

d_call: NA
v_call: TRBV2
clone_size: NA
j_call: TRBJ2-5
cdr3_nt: TGTGCCAGCATCAACGGACCGAGGGCCCAGTACTTC
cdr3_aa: CASINGPRAQYF

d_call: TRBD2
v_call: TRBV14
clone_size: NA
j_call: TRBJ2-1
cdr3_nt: TGTGCCAGCAGCCAAGATAGCTGGCGGGGGAGCTCCTACAATGAGCAGTTCTTC
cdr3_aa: CASSQDSWRGSSYNEQFF

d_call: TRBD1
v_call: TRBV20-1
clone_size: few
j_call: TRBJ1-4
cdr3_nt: TGCAGTGCTAGAGAGGGGACAGGCATCCCCCAACTGTTTTTT
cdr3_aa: CSAREGTGIPQLFF

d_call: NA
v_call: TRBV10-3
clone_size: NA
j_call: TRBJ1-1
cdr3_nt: TGTGCCATCAGTGAGTCGCGGGGAACTGAAGCTTTCTTT
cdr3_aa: CAISESRGTEAFF

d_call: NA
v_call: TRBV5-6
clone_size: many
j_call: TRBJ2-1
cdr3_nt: TGTGCCAGCAGCTGGTACAATGAGCAGTTCTTC
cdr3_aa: CASSWYNEQFF

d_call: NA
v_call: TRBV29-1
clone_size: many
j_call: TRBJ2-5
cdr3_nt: TGCAGCGTTGTGGCCCCGTACCAAGAGACCCAGTACTTC
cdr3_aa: CSVVAPYQETQYF

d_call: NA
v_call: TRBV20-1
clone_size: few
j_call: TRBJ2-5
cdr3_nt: TGCAGTGCTAGCCAGTCGGCTACAACAGAGACCCAGTACTTC
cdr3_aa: CSASQSATTETQYF

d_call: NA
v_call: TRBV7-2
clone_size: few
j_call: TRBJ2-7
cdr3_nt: TGTGCCAGCTCACGGGGGACAGTATGGTCCGAGCAGTACTTC
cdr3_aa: CASSRGTVWSEQYF

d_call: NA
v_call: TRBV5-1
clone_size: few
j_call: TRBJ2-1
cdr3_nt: TGCGCCAGCAGCCAACACCTCCGGGACTCTAAAAATGAGCAGTTCTTC
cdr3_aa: CASSQHLRDSKNEQFF

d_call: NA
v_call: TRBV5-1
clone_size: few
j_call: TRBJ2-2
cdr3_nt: TGCGCCAGCAGCCCAGATCAGGGACGAGGCGGGGAGCTGTTTTTT
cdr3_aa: CASSPDQGRGGELFF

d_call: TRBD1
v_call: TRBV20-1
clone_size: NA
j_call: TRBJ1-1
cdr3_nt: TGCAGTGCTACGAACCCGGGACAGGGGTCGTACACTGAAGCTTTCTTT
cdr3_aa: CSATNPGQGSYTEAFF

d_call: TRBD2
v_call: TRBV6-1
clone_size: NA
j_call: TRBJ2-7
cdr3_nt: TGTGCCAGCAGTGCCCTCTCTAGCGGACGCTCCTACGAGCAGTACTTC
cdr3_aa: CASSALSSGRSYEQYF

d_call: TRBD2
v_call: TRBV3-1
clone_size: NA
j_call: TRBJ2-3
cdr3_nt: TGTGCCAGCAGCCAAGGAGGACTAGCGGGGACAGATACGCAGTATTTT
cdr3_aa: CASSQGGLAGTDTQYF

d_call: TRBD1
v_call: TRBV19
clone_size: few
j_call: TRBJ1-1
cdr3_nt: TGTGCCAGTAGTCTAGACAGGGGGCGGTGGAACACTGAAGCTTTCTTT
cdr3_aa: CASSLDRGRWNTEAFF

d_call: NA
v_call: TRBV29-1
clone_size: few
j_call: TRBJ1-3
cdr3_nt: TGCAGCGTTGAAGAAAGACGCTCTGGAAACACCATATATTTT
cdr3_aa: CSVEERRSGNTIYF

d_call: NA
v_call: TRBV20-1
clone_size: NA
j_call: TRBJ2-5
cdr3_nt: TGCAGTGCTAGACCGGACACCAAAGAGACCCAGTACTTC
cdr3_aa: CSARPDTKETQYF

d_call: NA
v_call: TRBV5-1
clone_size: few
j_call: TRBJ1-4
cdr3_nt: TGCGCCAGCAGAAATATACCGGGACAACTGTTTTTT
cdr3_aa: CASRNIPGQLFF

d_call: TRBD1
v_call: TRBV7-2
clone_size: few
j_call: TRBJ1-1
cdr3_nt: TGTGCCAGCAGCTACCGGCAGGGGGGCACTGAAGCTTTCTTT
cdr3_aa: CASSYRQGGTEAFF

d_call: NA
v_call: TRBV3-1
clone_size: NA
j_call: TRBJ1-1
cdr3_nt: TGTGCCAGCAGCCAAGGTTTTACGGGGCGAGCTTTCTTT
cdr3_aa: CASSQGFTGRAFF

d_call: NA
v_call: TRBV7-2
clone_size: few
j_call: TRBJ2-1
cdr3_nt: TGTGCCAGCAGCGTGAACGGACCATCCATCGATGAGCAGTTCTTC
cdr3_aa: CASSVNGPSIDEQFF

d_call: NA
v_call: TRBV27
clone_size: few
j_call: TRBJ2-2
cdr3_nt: TGTGCCAGCAGTTTGCTAGCTTCGATCACCGGGGAGCTGTTTTTT
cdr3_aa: CASSLLASITGELFF

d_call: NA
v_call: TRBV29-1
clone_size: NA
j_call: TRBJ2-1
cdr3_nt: TGCAGCGTCCATACTATTCGGGCCCACTACAATGAGCAGTTCTTC
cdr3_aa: CSVHTIRAHYNEQFF

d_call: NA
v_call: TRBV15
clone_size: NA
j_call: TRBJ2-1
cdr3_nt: TGTGCCACCAGCGTCAGGGGTTTAGGGTACAATGAGCAGTTCTTC
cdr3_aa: CATSVRGLGYNEQFF

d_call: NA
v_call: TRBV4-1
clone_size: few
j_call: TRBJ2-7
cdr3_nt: TGCGCCAGCAGCCTAACCTTAGACAGCTCCTACGAGCAGTACTTC
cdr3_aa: CASSLTLDSSYEQYF

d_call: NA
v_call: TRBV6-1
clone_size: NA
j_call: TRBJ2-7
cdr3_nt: TGTGCCAGCACCCCTAGAGGTTCATTCGAGCAGTACTTC
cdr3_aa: CASTPRGSFEQYF

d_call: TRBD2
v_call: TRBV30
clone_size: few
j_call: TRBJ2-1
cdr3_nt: TGTGCCTGGAGTGGGAGTAGCGGGAGCTCCTACAATGAGCAGTTCTTC
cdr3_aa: CAWSGSSGSSYNEQFF

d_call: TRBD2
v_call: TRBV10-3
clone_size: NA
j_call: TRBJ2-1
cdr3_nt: TGTGCCATCAAGAAGGGACTAGCGGGAGTCTTTGGAGACAATGAGCAGTTCTTC
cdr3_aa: CAIKKGLAGVFGDNEQFF

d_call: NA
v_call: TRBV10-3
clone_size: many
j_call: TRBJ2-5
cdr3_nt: TGTGCCATCAGTGAGTTAGGGGACGCACAAGAGACCCAGTACTTC
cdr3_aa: CAISELGDAQETQYF

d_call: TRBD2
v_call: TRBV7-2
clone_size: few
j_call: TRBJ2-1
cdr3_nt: TGTGCCCCGGCGGCGGGAGGGCCGGGGAGCGAGCAGTTCTTC
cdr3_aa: CAPAAGGPGSEQFF

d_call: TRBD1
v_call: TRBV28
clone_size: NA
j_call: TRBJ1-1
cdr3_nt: TGTGCCAGCAGTTTAGGGGACAGTTCTGTTGCAGCTTTCTTT
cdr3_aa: CASSLGDSSVAAFF

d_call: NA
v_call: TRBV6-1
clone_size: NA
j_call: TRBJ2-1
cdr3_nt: TGTGCCAGCAGTGGGTTCGGGGCGGCGAGCTCCTACAATGAGCAGTTCTTC
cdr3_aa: CASSGFGAASSYNEQFF

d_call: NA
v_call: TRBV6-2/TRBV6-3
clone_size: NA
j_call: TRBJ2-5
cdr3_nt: TGTGCCAGCAGAACCCGGAGTGCCCAAGAGACCCAGTACTTC
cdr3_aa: CASRTRSAQETQYF

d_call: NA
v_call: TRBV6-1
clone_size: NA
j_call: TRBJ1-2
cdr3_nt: TGTGCCAGCAGTGAAAAAGAAGGCGGGGGCTACACCTTC
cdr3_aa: CASSEKEGGGYTF

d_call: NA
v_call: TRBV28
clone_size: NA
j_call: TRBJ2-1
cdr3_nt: TGTGCCAGCAGTTTTTCGGACGCTTACAATGAGCAGTTCTTC
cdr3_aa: CASSFSDAYNEQFF

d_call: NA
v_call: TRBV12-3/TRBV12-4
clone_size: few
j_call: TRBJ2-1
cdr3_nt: TGTGCCAGCATGGGAGTGGATGAGCAGTTCTTC
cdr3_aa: CASMGVDEQFF

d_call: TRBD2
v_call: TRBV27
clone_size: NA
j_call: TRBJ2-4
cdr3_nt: TGTGCCAGCAGTTTAACGCGGGAGGGCATTCAGTACTTC
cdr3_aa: CASSLTREGIQYF

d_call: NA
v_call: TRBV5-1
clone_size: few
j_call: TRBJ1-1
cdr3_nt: TGCGCCAGCAGCTTGGCCTCTGGCGGCACTGAAGCTTTCTTT
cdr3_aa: CASSLASGGTEAFF

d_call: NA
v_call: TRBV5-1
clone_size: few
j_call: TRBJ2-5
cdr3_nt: TGCGCCAGCAGCACCCTACGAAGCCAAGAGACCCAGTACTTC
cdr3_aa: CASSTLRSQETQYF

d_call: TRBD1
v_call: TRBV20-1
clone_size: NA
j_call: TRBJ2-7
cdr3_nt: TGCAGTGCTAGTTTTTTTGACGACAGGGGGCTCTACGAGCAGTACTTC
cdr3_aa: CSASFFDDRGLYEQYF

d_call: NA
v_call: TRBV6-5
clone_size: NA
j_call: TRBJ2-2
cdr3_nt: TGTGCCAGCAGTTACTCGGGACATGCGAACACCGGGGACCTGTTTTTT
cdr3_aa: CASSYSGHANTGDLFF

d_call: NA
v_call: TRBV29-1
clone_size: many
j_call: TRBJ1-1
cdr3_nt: TGCAGCGTTGATCTGGGGCCCACTGAAGCTTTCTTT
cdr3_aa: CSVDLGPTEAFF

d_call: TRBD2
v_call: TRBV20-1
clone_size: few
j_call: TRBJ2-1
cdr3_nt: TGCAGTGCCACACGACTAGCTGGGCATGAGCAGTTCTTC
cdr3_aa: CSATRLAGHEQFF

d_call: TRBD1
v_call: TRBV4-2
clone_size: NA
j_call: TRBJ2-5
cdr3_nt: TGTGCCAGCAGCCAAGATGCGGCAGGGGGCATGGAGACCCAGTACTTC
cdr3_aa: CASSQDAAGGMETQYF